A single sample gave rise to the 9 T cell receptor beta chains below, sequenced in a study of blood T cell repertoires in COVID-19. Sequenced by immunoSEQ multiplex PCR; TCRdb stores in-frame clones only, minus some. In the table there are some 240,000 clones, around 83% of which are singletons. The sequencing input was peripheral blood. The receptors here all came from a middle-aged woman who had recovered from COVID-19.

The chain joins TRBV6-2 or TRBV6-3 to TRBJ2-2; D might be TRBD1 (6 bases). V lost 0 bases, J lost 0 bases, and 14 bases lay in between. Germline assignment: CDR1 MNHEY and CDR2 SVGEGT. The CDR3 contains 18 residues. For the CDR3, the DNA is TGTGCCAGCAGTTACTCGGGACGGGACACCGCGAACACCGGGGAGCTGTTTTTT. It encodes CASSYSGRDTANTGELFF.

This chain connects TRBV2 to TRBJ1-1, with D possibly matching TRBD1 (6 bases). The CDR3 consists of 14 residues. V was clipped by 4 bases and J by 3 bases, with 12 bases between them. Germline CDR1 reads SNHLY; CDR2 reads FYNNEI. The CDR3 DNA reads TGTGCCAGCAGTGTTGGACAGAGATACACTGAAGCTTTCTTT. Translated: CASSVGQRYTEAFF.

The chain recombines TRBV7-6 with TRBJ2-5, with 8 positions matching TRBD2. The CDR3 length is 14 residues. J lost 5 bases, V lost 5 bases, and 7 bases had no gene match. Per the germline V gene, CDR1 is SGHVS and CDR2 is FNYEAQ. The CDR3 reads CASSDTGGRETQYF. The CDR3 DNA is TGTGCCAGCAGCGACACGGGGGGGCGGGAGACCCAGTACTTC.

The chain recombines TRBV18 with TRBJ2-3; tentatively, D is TRBD1 (5 bases). The germline gives CDR1 KGHSH, CDR2 LQKENI. The CDR3 spans 13 residues. The V end was cut by 4 bases, the J end by 5 bases, with 10 bases between. CDR3 in DNA: TGTGCCAGCTCACTCCCAGGGAAAGATACGCAGTATTTT. Translation gives CASSLPGKDTQYF. The whole variable domain, filled in from reference TRBV18 and TRBJ2-3, reads NAGVMQNPRHLVRRRGQEARLRCSPMKGHSHVYWYRQLPEEGLKFMVYLQKENIIDESGMPKERFSAEFPKEGPSILRIQQVVRGDSAAYFCASSLPGKDTQYFGPGTRLTVL.

The rearrangement uses TRBV18 and TRBJ1-1, with a weak D call TRBD1 (5 bases). V lost 2 bases, J lost 2 bases, and 15 bases lay in between. Germline V gene lookup returns CDR1 KGHSH and CDR2 LQKENI. This CDR3 is 16 amino acids long. The DNA for the CDR3 is TGTGCCAGCTCACCAGTCGAGAGGGGAGGTAACACTGAAGCTTTCTTT. Amino acid sequence: CASSPVERGGNTEAFF. Based on the CDR3 plus reference TRBV18 and TRBJ1-1, the full variable domain is NAGVMQNPRHLVRRRGQEARLRCSPMKGHSHVYWYRQLPEEGLKFMVYLQKENIIDESGMPKERFSAEFPKEGPSILRIQQVVRGDSAAYFCASSPVERGGNTEAFFGQGTRLTVV.

The gene calls are TRBV5-1 and TRBJ1-6, with D perhaps TRBD1 (6 bases). The length of the CDR3 is 15 residues. V was clipped by 6 bases and J by 5 bases, with 15 bases between them. Germline V lookup: CDR1 SGHRS, CDR2 YFSETQ. As DNA, the CDR3 is TGCGCCAGCACCGACAGGCCTCGGGATAATTCACCCCTCCACTTT. Residues: CASTDRPRDNSPLHF.

The rearrangement uses TRBV7-2 and TRBJ2-7; tentatively, D is TRBD2 (5 bases). The V gene lost 0 bases and the J gene lost 5 bases, with 17 bases spanning the gap. CDR1 SGHTA and CDR2 FQGNSA come from the germline V gene. The length of the CDR3 is 16 residues. In nucleotides, the CDR3 is TGTGCCAGCAGCTTAGCCCATAGAACGGGGAGCCACGAGCAGTACTTC. It yields the protein CASSLAHRTGSHEQYF.

This clone appeared a few times. This rearrangement joins TRBV11-3 to TRBJ1-6; 9 bases fit TRBD1. The CDR3 extends over 15 amino acids. Trimming at V came to 5 bases and at J to 9 bases, leaving 8 bases not matched to a gene. Germline loops: CDR1 SGHNT, CDR2 YENEEA. CDR3 nucleotide sequence: TGTGCCAGCAGCGGGGGACAGGGATGGGGTTCACCCCTCCACTTT. This codes for CASSGGQGWGSPLHF.

This rearrangement joins TRBV6-5 to TRBJ1-1; 7 positions agree with TRBD1. Per germline, CDR1 MNHEY and CDR2 SVGAGI. J gave up 0 bases and V 7 bases, and 5 bases lay outside the gene matches. The CDR3 runs 14 residues. The CDR3 DNA reads TGTGCCAGCACCCGGACAGGCATGAACACTGAAGCTTTCTTT. The encoded protein is CASTRTGMNTEAFF.